This entry is about one T cell receptor beta chain. Its antigen has not been determined. At one end the junction does not follow the germline gene, possibly because of a read error. The patients picked for sequencing were ones in whom flow cytometry had shown an expansion of CD8+CD57+ cells. All patients had severe acquired aplastic anemia diagnosed by International Study of Aplastic Anemia and Agranulocytosis and Camitta criteria. No patient had received any therapy when blood was sampled. In this study, sorted CD4+ and CD8+ T cells from the blood of healthy subjects and of severe aplastic anemia patients had their TCR repertoires deep-sequenced. Patients were enrolled in the USA under clinicaltrials.gov protocols 00001620, 01623167, 00001397, 00071045, 00081523 and 00961064. Ficoll-Paque density gradient centrifugation was used to isolate peripheral blood mononuclear cells. CD4+ and CD8+ T cells were sorted by FACS or magnetic beads before DNA extraction.

Genomic DNA was used as template for profiling of TCR beta VDJ combinations and CDR3 sequences. An Illumina HiSeq 2000 was used for TCR repertoire sequencing. The paper's data handling went like this. TRBV/TRBJ rearrangement plots, CDR3 size and DJ length profiles, and Simpson's diversity index were used to assess repertoires. The most abundant DNA sequence in the deep sequencing data was taken as the immunodominant clone. CDR3 amino acid sequences were checked for sharing across subjects and were also compared against the VDJdb database and published repertoires. TCRdb redid the processing of the public reads, applying fastp at Q25 and MiXCR, and retained in-frame beta chains. Merged by CDR3 protein, the rows form single entries marked with the most common genes and DNA. The V and J calls were determined by TCRdb, not by the authors. The sample records over 150,000 distinct CDR3 sequences, roughly half of which are singletons. The top ten clonotypes cover 9.5% to 15% of the sample.

CDR3 length: 20 amino acids, cysteine to phenylalanine. Only the CDR3 part of the read is kept: 60 bases, read in frame from the first base. For CDR1 and CDR2, the germline V gene (reference sequence) lists SGHAT and FQDESV. This specimen comes from a study of CD8+CD57+ T cells in acquired aplastic anemia (dated by TCRdb to the late 2010s). Context from the whole study: On average, sorted CD4+ and CD8+ cells yielded around 3.4 ug of extracted DNA, with a range of about 0.19 to 30 ug. CD8+CD57+ expansion was defined as a frequency above the mean frequency observed in healthy subjects. The full study reports these points: Between patients and healthy controls, no significant difference in CD8+ Simpson's diversity was found (P=0.060). About 29 CD8+ CDR3 sequences were found to be shared between patients and controls, but these sequences appeared to be highly expressed in patients and within the immunodominant clones of the patients.

The rearranged chain carries TRBV11-1 and TRBJ1-2; no D gene call is confident. The sequenced sample consisted of sorted CD4+, CD8+, or CD8+CD57+ T cells (not recorded which) from PBMCs. This clonotype originated in a human donor with aplastic anemia. The CDR3 corresponds to CASSLAEDANLAQMLYSYTF. The nucleotide sequence is TGTGCCAGCAGCTTAGCTGAGGACGCCAATCTAGCACAGATGCTCTATAGCTACACCTTC.